This T cell receptor (beta chain) was recovered during a study of shared clonotypes between healthy human individuals. To note about this clone: Antigen specificity is unknown.

In the original processing: There were no quality scores in the junction-only immunoSEQ sequences, so filtering differed. Assay used: immunoSEQ multiplex PCR; TCRdb lists only in-frame clones, some missing. Clone size and the V and J calls come from that table; the DNA yielded D and trimming. The profile covers more than 400,000 clones, with about 96% appearing a single time and under 0.06% taken by the ten largest. Germline V lookup: CDR1 MNHNS, CDR2 SASEGT. The CDR3 has 14 residues. Trimming cost V 1 base and J 3 bases, with 9 bases left between them. Whole-study findings and limits: Naive subsets, compared against memory subsets, generally had larger estimated richness values.

Nashville, Tennessee was home to all donors, each a Caucasian adult. The split of CD4+ cells yielded CD45RA+ naive and CD45RA-negative memory subsets. The chain recombines TRBV6-1 with TRBJ1-1; D is unclear. The sequence derives from a woman aged 25-40 years in good health. The sample was naive CD4+ T cells sorted from blood. Noted subset: CD45RA+ positively selected. CDR3 residues: CASSEVRVHTEAFF. For the CDR3, the DNA is TGTGCCAGCAGTGAAGTGAGGGTCCACACTGAAGCTTTCTTT.